This T cell receptor (beta chain) was retrieved from a study of cytomegalovirus exposure and HLA in healthy donors. A multiplex PCR was run with 60 Vbeta primers and 13 Jbeta primers. TCRdb's table, derived via immunoSEQ multiplex PCR, lists solely in-frame clones and lacks some. Of about 90,000 clones in the sample, around 77% were seen once. There are 15 residues in the CDR3. CDR1 is LNHDA and CDR2 is SQIVND in the germline V gene (reference sequence). V lost 5 bases and J lost 3, with 16 bases in between. Remarks on this clone: As yet, its antigen is unknown.

The study, taken as a whole, reports: Most CMV-associated TCR beta chains appeared HLA-restricted in a later analysis. An analysis done earlier found most TCR beta V segments productive about 90% or about 30% of the time. HLA alleles showed associations with about 15,000 TCR beta sequences in a later analysis, at a 0.05 false discovery rate.

The chain links TRBV19 to TRBJ1-1; D not resolved. Source material: PBMCs. The TCR originated in a man aged 30 to 45 in good health and CMV-seronegative. As DNA, the CDR3 is TGTGCCAGTAGTCGGGTGGCTACTAGGGACACTGAAGCTTTCTTT. This codes for CASSRVATRDTEAFF.